These 28 T cell receptor beta chains came from one sample sequenced in a study of OX40 agonist ivuxolimab in advanced cancers. Assay: immunoSEQ multiplex PCR; the TCRdb copy retains only in-frame clones and omits some. The sample consists of approximately 46,000 clones, more than 75% of them appearing once. The source material was CD4+ or CD8+ T cells sorted from blood, sampled in a trial of the OX40 agonist ivuxolimab. The receptors here all came from an adult with an advanced solid tumor such as melanoma, head and neck, liver or kidney cancer.

The gene calls are TRBV6-6 and TRBJ2-7, with TRBD1 matching 7 bases. The CDR3 runs to 15 residues. The germline V gene has CDR1 MNHNY and CDR2 SVGAGI (reference sequence). J was trimmed by 8 bases and V by 5 bases; bases with no gene match: 15. As DNA, the CDR3 is TGTGCCAGCAGTCCATGGGGACAGCAGGCTACGAAGCAGTACTTC. Its protein is CASSPWGQQATKQYF.

The genes are TRBV19 and TRBJ1-2; D possibly corresponds to TRBD1 (5 bases). V gave up 1 base and J gave up 4 bases, with 13 bases separating them. CDR3 length equals 15 residues. Germline CDR1 is LNHDA and CDR2 is SQIVND (reference sequence). CDR3 nucleotide sequence: TGTGCCAGTAGTATAGCCGTGACAGTTTTCTATGGCTACACCTTC. Translating it yields CASSIAVTVFYGYTF. Drawing the rest from reference TRBV19 and TRBJ1-2, the complete variable domain is DGGITQSPKYLFRKEGQNVTLSCEQNLNHDAMYWYRQDPGQGLRLIYYSQIVNDFQKGDIAEGYSVSREKKESFPLTVTSAQKNPTAFYLCASSIAVTVFYGYTFGSGTRLTVV.

The chain carries TRBV7-8 and TRBJ1-5, with TRBD1 matching 10 bases. Germline V gives CDR1 SGHVS, CDR2 FQNEAQ. Trimming cost V 6 bases and J 3 bases; bases outside gene matches: 5. There are 15 residues in the CDR3. The CDR3 spells CASSTTGGINQPQHF. The CDR3 DNA is TGTGCCAGCAGTACGACAGGGGGCATCAATCAGCCCCAGCATTTT.

The rearrangement uses TRBV27 and TRBJ2-2, with D possibly TRBD1 on 5 matching bases. CDR3 length: 14 residues. Germline V lookup: CDR1 MNHEY, CDR2 SMNVEV (reference sequence). Trimming pared 3 bases from V and 4 bases from J, leaving 9 bases between. The CDR3 DNA reads TGTGCCAGCAGTTTCTCAGGGATCACCGGGGAGCTGTTTTTT. Translating gives CASSFSGITGELFF.

V and J are TRBV4-1 and TRBJ1-1; 9 nucleotides line up with TRBD1. The CDR3 length is 20 residues. V shed 4 bases, J shed 2 bases, and the junction held 20 bases outside the gene matches. Germline lookup yields CDR1 MGHRA and CDR2 YSYEKL. The CDR3 sequence is CASSRIMNPGTGWLNTEAFF. As DNA, the CDR3 is TGCGCCAGCAGCCGAATAATGAACCCCGGGACAGGGTGGTTAAACACTGAAGCTTTCTTT.

The chain links TRBV12-5 to TRBJ1-2, with TRBD1 matching 8 bases. This CDR3 is 13 amino acids long. The V and J ends lost 6 bases and 6 bases, in that order; junction bases with no gene match: 6. Germline lookup yields CDR1 LGHNT and CDR2 FRNRAP. Here the CDR3 DNA reads TGTGCTAGTGGCCTGGGACAGGTTCATGGCTACACCTTC. Translation: CASGLGQVHGYTF. The full variable domain, completed using reference TRBV12-5 and TRBJ1-2, is DARVTQTPRHKVTEMGQEVTMRCQPILGHNTVFWYRQTMMQGLELLAYFRNRAPLDDSGMPKDRFSAEMPDATLATLKIQPSEPRDSAVYFCASGLGQVHGYTFGSGTRLTVV.

The genes are TRBV28 and TRBJ1-2; TRBD1 aligns across 7 bases. This CDR3 has 16 amino acids. With V trimmed by 3 bases and J by 2 bases, 9 bases remained unmatched. The V gene's germline CDR1 is MDHEN and CDR2 SYDVKM. CDR3 residues: CASSFQTGSVNYGYTF. For the CDR3, the DNA is TGTGCCAGCAGTTTTCAGACAGGGAGCGTCAACTATGGCTACACCTTC.

The V call is TRBV29-1, the J call TRBJ2-2; 7 bases fit TRBD2. From germline, CDR1 is SQVTM and CDR2 ANQGSEA. The CDR3 is 14 amino acids. Germline trimming cut 4 bases from V and 4 bases from J; bases unmatched to any gene: 6. CDR3 region: CSVGTSRVTGELFF. CDR3 nucleotide sequence: TGCAGCGTTGGGACTAGTCGCGTCACCGGGGAGCTGTTTTTT.

The gene calls are TRBV9 and TRBJ2-3; D gene unclear. Trimming took 4 bases from V and 0 from J, leaving 15 bases between them. The CDR3 extends over 16 amino acids. Germline CDR1 reads SGDLS; CDR2 reads YYNGEE. In DNA form, the CDR3 reads TGTGCCAGCAGCCCTTCCCCGGGCCCAAGCACAGATACGCAGTATTTT. As protein: CASSPSPGPSTDTQYF.

The chain joins TRBV6-5 to TRBJ2-5; D remains unclear. Deletions cut 3 bases from V and 3 bases from J, with 11 bases between. Germline V gene sequence: CDR1 MNHEY, CDR2 SVGAGI. This CDR3 comprises 14 residues. The CDR3 nucleotides read TGTGCCAGCAGTTATTTCGGGCGTGAAGAGACCCAGTACTTC. Translated: CASSYFGREETQYF.

The genes are TRBV18 and TRBJ1-5, with 7 positions matching TRBD1. The length of the CDR3 is 16 residues. V lost 4 bases and J lost 5; bases outside the gene matches: 11. Germline V lookup: CDR1 KGHSH, CDR2 LQKENI. This chain's CDR3 is CASSLPQGRGDQPQHF. CDR3 bases: TGTGCCAGCTCACTACCACAGGGGCGCGGAGATCAGCCCCAGCATTTT. Full variable domain (outside the CDR3, taken from reference TRBV18 and TRBJ1-5): NAGVMQNPRHLVRRRGQEARLRCSPMKGHSHVYWYRQLPEEGLKFMVYLQKENIIDESGMPKERFSAEFPKEGPSILRIQQVVRGDSAAYFCASSLPQGRGDQPQHFGDGTRLSIL.

This clone was detected only once. The gene calls are TRBV10-3 and TRBJ1-1, with 10 bases lining up with TRBD1. The CDR3 extends over 14 amino acids. CDR1 is ENHRY, CDR2 SYGVKD, per germline. V was clipped by 5 bases and J by 1 base; unmatched bases: 1. The CDR3 spells CAISRDRGNTEAFF. CDR3 nucleotides: TGTGCCATCAGTCGGGACAGGGGGAACACTGAAGCTTTCTTT.

The chain recombines TRBV7-2 with TRBJ1-5, with D tentatively TRBD1 (5 bases). The V end was cut by 1 base, the J end by 0 bases, with 16 bases between. The CDR3 has 18 residues. Looked up from germline, CDR1 is SGHTA and CDR2 is FQGNSA. The CDR3 loop is CASSLEGRQANSNQPQHF. The CDR3 DNA reads as TGTGCCAGCAGCTTAGAGGGGAGGCAGGCCAATAGCAATCAGCCCCAGCATTTT. Full variable domain (outside the CDR3, taken from reference TRBV7-2 and TRBJ1-5): GAGVSQSPSNKVTEKGKDVELRCDPISGHTALYWYRQSLGQGLEFLIYFQGNSAPDKSGLPSDRFSAERTGGSVSTLTIQRTQQEDSAVYLCASSLEGRQANSNQPQHFGDGTRLSIL.

The chain uses TRBV27 and TRBJ2-5; tentatively, D is TRBD1 (6 bases). The V gene lost 3 bases and the J gene lost 4 bases, with 6 bases spanning the gap. The CDR3 is made up of 12 amino acids. From germline, CDR1 is MNHEY and CDR2 SMNVEV (reference sequence). CDR3 amino acids: CASSFRGETQYF. The CDR3 DNA reads TGTGCCAGCAGTTTCAGGGGAGAGACCCAGTACTTC.

DNA of the CDR3: TGTGCCAGCAGTTTTCTTAATTCACCCCTCCACTTT. Its translation is CASSFLNSPLHF. This chain links TRBV27 with TRBJ1-6; D uncertain. The germline CDR1 and CDR2 sequences are MNHEY and SMNVEV (reference sequence). There are 12 residues in the CDR3. V lost 3 bases and J 6 bases, leaving 3 bases between the germline ends.

The V call is TRBV11-2, the J call TRBJ2-2; D ambiguous. CDR1 and CDR2 (germline): SGHAT, FQNNGV. V was shortened by 0 bases and J by 0 bases, with 8 bases between the two germline ends. The CDR3 is 16 amino acids. For the CDR3, the DNA is TGTGCCAGCAGCTTAGAGGTGGCGTCGAACACCGGGGAGCTGTTTTTT. It specifies CASSLEVASNTGELFF. Full variable domain (missing parts from reference TRBV11-2 and TRBJ2-2): EAGVAQSPRYKIIEKRQSVAFWCNPISGHATLYWYQQILGQGPKLLIQFQNNGVVDDSQLPKDRFSAERLKGVDSTLKIQPAKLEDSAVYLCASSLEVASNTGELFFGEGSRLTVL.

V is TRBV11-2 and J is TRBJ1-1; D remains unclear. CDR3 length: 14 residues. CDR1 and CDR2 (germline): SGHAT, FQNNGV. Trimming took off 3 bases at V and 0 bases at J, with 8 bases between the two ends. CDR3 protein: CASSLIALNTEAFF. CDR3 nucleotide sequence: TGTGCCAGCAGCTTGATAGCCTTGAACACTGAAGCTTTCTTT. Based on the CDR3 plus reference TRBV11-2 and TRBJ1-1, the full variable domain is EAGVAQSPRYKIIEKRQSVAFWCNPISGHATLYWYQQILGQGPKLLIQFQNNGVVDDSQLPKDRFSAERLKGVDSTLKIQPAKLEDSAVYLCASSLIALNTEAFFGQGTRLTVV.

The chain recombines TRBV6-5 with TRBJ2-7, with a tentative D call TRBD2 (5 bases). CDR1 and CDR2 (germline): MNHEY, SVGAGI. Trimming pared 6 bases from V and 2 bases from J, leaving 11 bases between. The CDR3 extends over 13 amino acids. The CDR3, as DNA: TGTGCCAGCAGGGACTCGAAGACCTACGAGCAGTACTTC. It is translated as CASRDSKTYEQYF.

The chain couples TRBV6-6 to TRBJ1-5; D is ambiguous. Germline CDR1 and CDR2: MNHNY and SVGAGI (reference sequence). Trimming removed 4 bases at V and 5 bases at J, with 12 bases between. This CDR3 comprises 14 residues. In DNA form, the CDR3 reads TGTGCCAGCAGTTTAATGCGTAACTATCAGCCCCAGCATTTT. The encoded protein is CASSLMRNYQPQHF.

The chain joins TRBV7-8 to TRBJ1-5; no definite D call. Germline V gives CDR1 SGHVS, CDR2 FQNEAQ. The ends were cut back, 5 bases at V and 5 bases at J, with 10 bases in the middle. The CDR3 loop spans 13 amino acids. The CDR3 spells CASSPYSDQPQHF. The CDR3 region has the DNA TGTGCCAGCAGCCCCTACTCCGATCAGCCCCAGCATTTT. Full variable domain (outside the CDR3, taken from reference TRBV7-8 and TRBJ1-5): GAGVSQSPRYKVAKRGQDVALRCDPISGHVSLFWYQQALGQGPEFLTYFQNEAQLDKSGLPSDRFFAERPEGSVSTLKIQRTQQEDSAVYLCASSPYSDQPQHFGDGTRLSIL.

The rearrangement links TRBV29-1 to TRBJ2-3; possibly TRBD1 for D (6 bases). V lost 7 bases and J lost 2, with 16 bases in between. CDR1 and CDR2 from the germline V gene are SQVTM and ANQGSEA. This CDR3 region has 14 residues. CDR3 sequence (DNA): TGCAGCGAGGGAACAGGGCGTCACACAGATACGCAGTATTTT. This translates into CSEGTGRHTDTQYF.

The chain links TRBV19 to TRBJ1-5; D gene uncertain. Trimming removed 2 bases from V and 3 bases from J, with 11 bases in between. The CDR3 spans 15 residues. Germline values: CDR1 LNHDA, CDR2 SQIVND (reference sequence). The CDR3: CASSISGPNNQPQHF. The CDR3 DNA follows: TGTGCCAGTAGTATATCGGGTCCAAACAATCAGCCCCAGCATTTT.

This clone has just one count. V is TRBV6-6 and J is TRBJ2-5; 11 nucleotides line up with TRBD1. CDR1 MNHNY and CDR2 SVGAGI come from the germline V gene (reference sequence). The V segment lost 5 bases and the J segment 5 bases; nucleotides outside the gene matches: 7. CDR3 length: 15 amino acids. The CDR3 DNA follows: TGTGCCAGCAGTCCCAGGGGGACAGGGGGGGAGACCCAGTACTTC. It translates to CASSPRGTGGETQYF.

This chain connects TRBV7-2 to TRBJ1-2; possible D gene TRBD1, 5 bases. There are 14 residues in the CDR3. CDR1 and CDR2 (germline): SGHTA, FQGNSA. Trimming stripped 4 bases from V and 3 bases from J, with 12 bases between. CDR3 protein: CASSSRGGDYGYTF. CDR3 nucleotide sequence: TGTGCCAGCAGCTCCCGGGGGGGGGACTATGGCTACACCTTC.

CDR3 coding DNA: TGTGCCAGCAGCACAGGGAGCTCTGGAAACACCATATATTTT. Encoded protein: CASSTGSSGNTIYF. The rearrangement links TRBV6-1 to TRBJ1-3, with D perhaps TRBD1 (6 bases). CDR3 length: 14 residues. Germline lookup yields CDR1 MNHNS and CDR2 SASEGT. Trimming took off 6 bases at V and 0 bases at J, with 9 bases between the two ends.

The rearrangement uses TRBV7-2 and TRBJ2-3; no clear D gene. V was cut by 1 base and J by 4 bases, with 9 bases left in between. The CDR3 consists of 14 residues. Germline CDR1 and CDR2: SGHTA and FQGNSA. CDR3 residues: CASSLVGNPDTQYF. As DNA, the CDR3 is TGTGCCAGCAGCTTAGTCGGTAACCCAGATACGCAGTATTTT.

This chain links TRBV18 with TRBJ1-1; the D gene is possibly TRBD1 (5 bases). The V and J ends lost 6 bases and 1 base respectively, with 9 bases between them. The CDR3 is 13 amino acids. Germline V CDR1 and CDR2: KGHSH, LQKENI. This CDR3 is CASSAGGNTEAFF. The CDR3 DNA follows: TGTGCCAGCTCCGCCGGGGGGAACACTGAAGCTTTCTTT.

The CDR3 DNA reads as TGTGCCAGCTCACCACAAGCGGGAGGACCGGGAGATACGCAGTATTTT. This codes for CASSPQAGGPGDTQYF. The gene calls are TRBV18 and TRBJ2-3; 9 positions match TRBD2. Germline CDR1 reads KGHSH; CDR2 reads LQKENI. There are 16 residues in the CDR3. V was pared by 1 base and J by 5 bases, with 7 bases of the junction left unmatched.